Listed below are T cell receptor beta chains from one sample, sequenced in a study of blood T cell repertoires in COVID-19. The assay was immunoSEQ multiplex PCR, and TCRdb's table has in-frame clones only and misses some. The repertoire holds a few hundred thousand clones, around 83% seen once, with roughly 3.3% in the top ten. Material: peripheral blood. The receptor source for this set is a woman aged 18-35 years with acute or convalescent COVID-19. Both conserved end residues are part of each CDR3. The order of the fields is clone size, V gene, D gene, J gene, CDR3 protein, CDR3 DNA. The D gene is left open where the match is weak. The size entry is marked missing in some rows and otherwise reads once, few, many or a size class.

>-|TRBV3-1/TRBV3-2|-|TRBJ2-1
CASSQVSVVEQFF
TGTGCCAGCAGCCAAGTTAGCGTCGTTGAGCAGTTCTTC
>-|TRBV10-1|-|TRBJ2-1
CASSEMAQKNYNEQFF
TGCGCCAGCAGTGAAATGGCACAAAAGAATTACAATGAGCAGTTCTTC
>-|TRBV25-1|-|TRBJ2-7
CASSRQYEQYF
TGTGCCAGCAGTCGCCAGTACGAGCAGTACTTC
>-|TRBV7-9|-|TRBJ1-4
CASSGVGAGNEKLFF
TGTGCCAGCAGCGGGGTGGGGGCCGGTAATGAAAAACTGTTTTTT
>-|TRBV25-1|TRBD1|TRBJ2-5
CASSAMEGQGAAETQYF
TGTGCCAGCAGTGCTATGGAGGGACAGGGGGCAGCTGAGACCCAGTACTTC
>-|TRBV13|-|TRBJ1-1
CASSPTKARGTEAFF
TGTGCCAGCAGCCCAACCAAGGCCCGGGGGACTGAAGCTTTCTTT
>-|TRBV6-2/TRBV6-3|TRBD1|TRBJ2-7
CASSFQPGQGANEQYF
TGTGCCAGCAGTTTCCAACCGGGACAGGGGGCAAATGAGCAGTACTTC
>-|TRBV6-2/TRBV6-3|-|TRBJ2-1
CASSKGGGSYNEQFF
TGTGCCAGCAGTAAGGGGGGGGGCTCCTACAATGAGCAGTTCTTC
>once|TRBV28|TRBD2|TRBJ2-2
CASRFSGTNTGELFF
TGTGCCAGCAGATTTAGCGGGACCAACACCGGGGAGCTGTTTTTT
>-|TRBV5-3|TRBD2|TRBJ2-3
CARSLLASGERDTQYF
TGTGCCAGAAGCTTGCTGGCTAGCGGAGAGAGAGATACGCAGTATTTT
>few|TRBV18|TRBD2|TRBJ2-1
CASSPQLLADNEQFF
TGTGCCAGCTCACCGCAACTTCTAGCGGACAATGAGCAGTTCTTC
>once|TRBV28|-|TRBJ1-2
CASSSKEAGYGYTF
TGTGCCAGCAGCTCGAAGGAGGCGGGGTATGGCTACACCTTC
>-|TRBV19|-|TRBJ1-1
CASGTQFMNTEAFF
TGTGCCAGTGGAACACAGTTTATGAACACTGAAGCTTTCTTT
>-|TRBV4-1|-|TRBJ2-1
CASSPEFLGSKGEQFF
TGCGCCAGCAGCCCCGAGTTTTTGGGGAGTAAGGGTGAGCAGTTCTTC
>-|TRBV7-9|-|TRBJ2-2
CASSRPIGAGELFF
TGTGCCAGCAGCCGCCCGATAGGAGCCGGGGAGCTGTTTTTT
>-|TRBV6-2/TRBV6-3|TRBD2|TRBJ2-7
CASSIIPTSGTYEQYF
TGTGCCAGCAGTATTATACCGACTAGCGGCACCTACGAGCAGTACTTC
>-|TRBV7-9|-|TRBJ1-5
CASSYSFNQPQHF
TGTGCCAGCAGTTACAGCTTCAATCAGCCCCAGCATTTT
>few|TRBV18|TRBD2|TRBJ2-5
CASSPREGVGETQYF
TGTGCCAGCTCACCGAGGGAGGGCGTCGGGGAGACCCAGTACTTC
>-|TRBV28|-|TRBJ2-1
CASSFSIRYNEQFF
TGTGCCAGCAGTTTTTCTATCCGCTACAATGAGCAGTTCTTC
>-|TRBV27|-|TRBJ2-7
CASSFHESLYEQYF
TGTGCCAGCAGTTTTCATGAGAGTCTCTACGAGCAGTACTTC
>-|TRBV9|-|TRBJ2-5
CASSVGLEASRETQYF
TGTGCCAGCAGCGTAGGTCTAGAAGCGTCTCGAGAGACCCAGTACTTC
>-|TRBV7-2|-|TRBJ1-1
CASSPTQRAMNTEAFF
TGTGCCAGCAGCCCGACCCAGCGGGCAATGAACACTGAAGCTTTCTTT
>few|TRBV6-6|-|TRBJ1-2
CASSQSDTLGAYGYTF
TGTGCCAGCAGTCAGAGCGACACCCTGGGGGCGTATGGCTACACCTTC
>-|TRBV27|TRBD2|TRBJ2-7
CASRVAGGSHEQYF
TGTGCCAGCAGGGTAGCGGGAGGGTCCCACGAGCAGTACTTC
>-|TRBV21-1|-|TRBJ1-6
CASSGRTGADNSPLHF
TGTGCCAGCAGCGGCCGGACAGGGGCCGATAATTCACCCCTCCACTTT
>-|TRBV7-9|-|TRBJ2-1
CASSLAVAQQFF
TGTGCCAGCAGCTTAGCGGTGGCTCAGCAGTTCTTC
>-|TRBV29-1|TRBD2|TRBJ2-1
CSASSGRANEQFF
TGCAGCGCCTCTAGCGGGAGGGCAAATGAGCAGTTCTTC
>-|TRBV18|TRBD2|TRBJ2-1
CASSPGLASLVGNEQFF
TGTGCCAGCTCCCCGGGACTAGCTTCTCTTGTGGGCAATGAGCAGTTCTTC
>-|TRBV6-4|-|TRBJ2-2
CASSDRQTGELFF
TGTGCCAGCAGTGACCGACAAACCGGGGAGCTGTTTTTT
>-|TRBV29-1|-|TRBJ1-2
CSVEDYRDYGYTF
TGCAGCGTTGAAGATTACAGGGACTATGGCTACACCTTC
>-|TRBV12-3/TRBV12-4|-|TRBJ2-7
CASSTQADEQYF
TGTGCCAGCAGTACCCAGGCCGACGAGCAGTACTTC
>-|TRBV6-5|TRBD1|TRBJ2-7
CASSYGDRFYF
TGTGCCAGCAGTTACGGGGACAGGTTTTACTTC
>few|TRBV9|TRBD1|TRBJ1-1
CASSARDRSSNTEAFF
TGTGCCAGCAGCGCACGGGACAGATCCTCGAACACTGAAGCTTTCTTT
>-|TRBV25-1|TRBD2|TRBJ2-1
CASSGNGRAYSYNEQFF
TGTGCCAGCAGTGGGAACGGGAGGGCTTACTCCTACAATGAGCAGTTCTTC
>-|TRBV4-3|-|TRBJ2-5
CASSPQGSGETQYF
TGCGCCAGCAGCCCACAGGGGAGCGGGGAGACCCAGTACTTC
>-|TRBV4-3|TRBD2|TRBJ2-7
CASSQVASGVNSYEQYF
TGCGCCAGCAGCCAAGTCGCTAGCGGGGTCAACTCCTACGAGCAGTACTTC
>-|TRBV4-3|-|TRBJ1-4
CASSQDGPWFKSTNEKLFF
TGCGCCAGCAGCCAAGATGGGCCCTGGTTCAAATCAACTAATGAAAAACTGTTTTTT
>-|TRBV6-5|-|TRBJ2-7
CASSLRHRDYEQYF
TGTGCCAGCAGTTTGAGGCACAGGGACTACGAGCAGTACTTC
>-|TRBV5-8|-|TRBJ2-1
CASSLGPPYNEQFF
TGTGCCAGCAGCTTGGGTCCTCCCTACAATGAGCAGTTCTTC
>once|TRBV5-6|TRBD2|TRBJ2-7
CASSLSGTSDLREQYF
TGTGCCAGCAGCTTGTCAGGGACTAGCGACCTAAGGGAGCAGTACTTC
>-|TRBV28|TRBD1|TRBJ1-2
CASSSPDRVDGYTF
TGTGCCAGCAGTTCACCCGACAGGGTCGATGGCTACACCTTC